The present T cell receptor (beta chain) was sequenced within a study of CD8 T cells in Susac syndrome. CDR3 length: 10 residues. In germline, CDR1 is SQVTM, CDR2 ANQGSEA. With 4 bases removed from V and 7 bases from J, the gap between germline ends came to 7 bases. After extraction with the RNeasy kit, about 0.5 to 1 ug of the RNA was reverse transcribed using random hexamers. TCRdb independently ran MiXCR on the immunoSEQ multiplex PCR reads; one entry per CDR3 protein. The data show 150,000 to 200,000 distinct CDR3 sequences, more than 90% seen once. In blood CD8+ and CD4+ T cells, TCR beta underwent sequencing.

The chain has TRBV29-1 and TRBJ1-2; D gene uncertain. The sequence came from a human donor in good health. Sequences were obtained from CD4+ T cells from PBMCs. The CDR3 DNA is TGCAGCGTTGGCGCCGTTGGCTACACCTTC. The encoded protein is CSVGAVGYTF. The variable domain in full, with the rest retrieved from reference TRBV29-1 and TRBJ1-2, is SAVISQKPSRDICQRGTSLTIQCQVDSQVTMMFWYRQQPGQSLTLIATANQGSEATYESGFVIDKFPISRPNLTFSTLTVSNMSPEDSSIYLCSVGAVGYTFGSGTRLTVV.